The clone carrying this T cell receptor (beta chain) was detected only once. Per the authors' pipeline: It was from reference gene primer amplification that nucleated cell counts were estimated. Sequencing was performed with immunoSEQ multiplex PCR; in TCRdb, only in-frame clones are kept and a portion is missing. V, J and clone size derive from that table, while D and trimming were established from the DNA sequence. The sample lists 180,000 or so clones; around 87% were seen once. This entry belongs to a study of blood T cell repertoires in COVID-19. Study information: Material from acute and convalescent COVID-19 was sourced from the United States, Italy and Spain. From T cells, B-cell-depleted T cells, or PBMCs came the material, which was cDNA or gDNA.

The germline V and J ends were trimmed by 6 bases and 4 bases, with 12 bases remaining between them. Germline V gene sequence: CDR1 GTSNPN, CDR2 SVGIG (reference sequence). CDR3 length: 12 residues. The chain combines TRBV30 with TRBJ1-2; D is undetermined. The specimen was peripheral blood. The TCR was taken from a man younger than 30 with acute or convalescent COVID-19. CDR3: CACNPSGYGYTF. The CDR3 region has the DNA TGTGCCTGCAACCCGTCGGGCTATGGCTACACCTTC.